The clone carrying this T cell receptor (beta chain) occurred many times. Its specificity is unknown. Amplification yielded TCR beta CDR3 regions, with RNA transcripts as the source. The HTBI primer set drove a first-round RT-PCR of the TCR CDR3. TCRdb re-called the multiplex PCR reads with MiXCR, one entry per CDR3 protein. The sample consists of about 400,000 distinct CDR3 sequences, approximately 15% of them appearing once. The sample belongs to a study of T cells in Graves' hyperthyroidism and ophthalmopathy. Findings and limits, study-wide: Blood also showed most of the thyroid clonotypes that were expanded above 0.001. The model's output predicted ophthalmopathy at a median of roughly 6 months prior to onset.

With 9 bases removed from V and 5 bases from J, the gap between germline ends came to 15 bases. Looked up from germline, CDR1 is MNHEY and CDR2 is SMNVEV (reference sequence). The CDR3 is 13 residues long. Sequencing was carried out using blood. The chain links TRBV27 to TRBJ2-3, with D maybe TRBD1 (5 bases). The receptor's source is a man between 18 and 29 years old with Graves' ophthalmopathy. CDR3 DNA: TGTGCCAGTTCATCAGGGTATCTAGATACGCAGTATTTT. Amino acids: CASSSGYLDTQYF.